This T cell receptor (beta chain) was observed in a study of metastatic and nonmetastatic thyroid tumors. Background on the study: Across blood and tumor or nodule tissue, repertoires from malignant and benign thyroid patients were compared with one another.

A note on this clone: Its matching antigen is unknown.

Per the study methods: Building a distant-metastasis classifier for papillary thyroid cancer drew on CDR3 differences across clinicopathological groups. TCRdb ran MiXCR on the PCR reads. TCRdb, not the authors, supplied the V and J calls. The sample consists of roughly 93,000 clones, roughly an eighth of them appearing once. None of the patients had undergone any treatment ahead of thyroid surgery. The CDR3 covers 15 residues. The ends were cut back, 6 bases at V and 4 bases at J, with 22 bases in the middle. The V gene's germline CDR1 is DFQATT and CDR2 SNEGSKA (reference sequence). Study-wide findings and caveats: Significantly higher TCR beta diversity was reportedly seen in malignant thyroid tumors than benign nodules, in blood and tumor.

Sequences were obtained from blood. The TCR was taken from a female donor with papillary thyroid cancer or a benign thyroid nodule (not recorded which). Some clones in this sample may be carry-over from other donors' samples. The V and J genes are TRBV20-1 and TRBJ2-7; D is uncertain. The CDR3 reads CSARSQRVGPYEQYF. The CDR3 nucleotides are TGCAGTGCCCGTTCCCAACGGGTGGGCCCTTACGAGCAGTACTTC.